This TCR beta chain is drawn from a study of cytomegalovirus exposure and HLA in healthy donors. About the research overall: Later, an analysis reported that the 130 or so validation repertoires had used the same platform as the 550 to 750 first-cohort repertoires. Findings and caveats of the study: Most TCR sequences proved rare, with some public TCRs found in many donors. Reports showed the classifier diagnosing cytomegalovirus status with high specificity and sensitivity.

Profiling relied on immunoSEQ multiplex PCR, and the TCRdb table lists in-frame clones only, not all of them. The sample carries roughly 150,000 clones, roughly nine tenths recorded once. In the case of this clone: Its antigen is not known.

Germline V CDR1 and CDR2: SGHRS, YFSETQ. CDR3 length: 14 residues. The ends were cut back, 4 bases at V and 8 bases at J, with 15 bases in the middle. Donors were drawn from the approximately 120-subject validation cohort, separate from the approximately 680-subject first cohort. Source material: PBMCs. The chain carries TRBV5-1 and TRBJ1-4; the D is unclear. The receptor comes from a young woman in good health and CMV-seronegative. CDR3 DNA: TGCGCCAGCAGCCGTCAAGGTGGTTCCGAAAAACTGTTTTTT. Translating it yields CASSRQGGSEKLFF.